This T cell receptor beta chain was found in a study of blood T cell repertoires in COVID-19. CDR1 is LNHDA, CDR2 SQIVND, per germline (reference sequence). CDR3 size: 12 residues. V lost 6 bases, J lost 4 bases, and 8 bases lay in between. The data were produced by immunoSEQ multiplex PCR, yet TCRdb's version contains in-frame clones alone and is incomplete. The profile shows roughly 120,000 clones, 86% of them singletons. This clonotype was obtained from a human donor in a cohort sampled during active COVID-19. The V call is TRBV19, the J call TRBJ2-3; the D gene is possibly TRBD1 (5 bases). Sample: peripheral blood. The DNA for the CDR3 is TGTGCCAGTAGCGACAGTGCAGATACGCAGTATTTT. Amino acids: CASSDSADTQYF.